This is a list of T cell receptor beta chains from one sample in a study of T-cell memory formation after mild COVID-19. TCRdb ran MiXCR on the 5' RACE reads and lists one entry per CDR3 protein. This table holds around 90,000 distinct CDR3 sequences, about 16% found once. Sample: PBMCs or a T cell subset sorted from them (not recorded which). Every receptor here comes from a man aged 18-30 years who had mild COVID-19 (a few samples of this study predate the infection). Cell type and time point are not known. Each CDR3 is given with its conserved first and last residue. Fields, in order: V gene, D gene, clone size, J gene, CDR3 protein, CDR3 DNA. A D gene is named only where the DNA matches it firmly. Not every row has a clone size; where given, it reads once, few, many or a size class.

TRBV7-3	.	.	TRBJ1-1	CASSLGPHGNTEAFF	TGTGCCAGCAGCTTAGGTCCTCACGGGAACACTGAAGCTTTCTTT
TRBV2	.	few	TRBJ1-1	CASSEPGNTEAFF	TGTGCCAGCAGTGAACCAGGGAACACTGAAGCTTTCTTT
TRBV12-3/TRBV12-4	TRBD1	.	TRBJ2-5	CASSPVTGGQETQYF	TGTGCCAGCAGTCCCGTAACAGGGGGACAAGAGACCCAGTACTTC
TRBV15	.	few	TRBJ1-6	CATSRGFEGWRNNSPLHF	TGTGCCACCAGCAGAGGTTTTGAGGGATGGCGGAATAATTCACCCCTCCACTTT
TRBV7-2	.	once	TRBJ1-4	CASRDSETLGVFF	TGTGCCAGCAGGGATTCCGAGACCTTGGGGGTGTTTTTT
TRBV7-9	TRBD1	few	TRBJ2-7	CAIRGTGDYEQYF	TGTGCCATCCGAGGGACAGGGGACTACGAGCAGTACTTC
TRBV29-1	.	few	TRBJ2-1	CSVRDGMGEQFF	TGCAGCGTTAGGGACGGGATGGGGGAGCAGTTCTTC
TRBV24-1	TRBD1	few	TRBJ1-2	CATSGGYGYTF	TGTGCCACGTCAGGGGGCTATGGCTACACCTTC
TRBV19	.	.	TRBJ2-7	CASSTLAGPQNEQYF	TGTGCCAGTAGTACCCTGGCCGGGCCCCAGAACGAGCAGTACTTC
TRBV19	.	.	TRBJ1-5	CASSSFNGNQPQHF	TGTGCCAGTAGTTCCTTTAATGGCAATCAGCCCCAGCATTTT
TRBV5-1	TRBD1	.	TRBJ1-4	CASSLATGGDEKLFF	TGCGCCAGCAGCCTTGCGACAGGGGGCGACGAAAAACTGTTTTTT
TRBV4-2	TRBD1	.	TRBJ2-3	CASSQAEGTGDDTQYF	TGTGCCAGCAGCCAAGCCGAAGGGACAGGGGATGATACGCAGTATTTT
TRBV19	.	.	TRBJ2-3	CASSVRLAGADTQYF	TGTGCCAGTAGTGTGCGACTTGCGGGCGCAGATACGCAGTATTTT
TRBV4-1	TRBD1	few	TRBJ1-4	CASRYRTGGNIEKLFF	TGCGCCAGCAGGTATCGGACAGGGGGAAATATTGAAAAACTGTTTTTT
TRBV5-5	TRBD1	.	TRBJ2-2	CASHSGDRDTGELFF	TGTGCCAGTCATTCCGGGGACAGGGACACCGGGGAGCTGTTTTTT
TRBV7-8	TRBD2	.	TRBJ2-3	CASSLIAGGTDTQYF	TGTGCCAGCAGCCTTATAGCGGGGGGCACAGATACGCAGTATTTT
TRBV7-9	.	few	TRBJ2-2	CASSLVGTNTGELFF	TGTGCCAGCAGCTTAGTAGGGACGAACACCGGGGAGCTGTTTTTT
TRBV7-9	TRBD1	.	TRBJ2-1	CASTIDGPRQGPPGGAQFF	TGTGCCAGCACCATCGACGGCCCTAGACAGGGGCCTCCCGGGGGAGCGCAGTTCTTC
TRBV7-2	.	few	TRBJ1-5	CASSLGLGTKSNQPQHF	TGTGCCAGCAGCTTAGGCTTGGGGACAAAGAGCAATCAGCCCCAGCATTTT
TRBV20-1	TRBD2	few	TRBJ2-7	CSASKASGYGEQYF	TGCAGTGCTAGTAAGGCTAGCGGGTATGGAGAGCAGTACTTC
TRBV6-2/TRBV6-3	.	.	TRBJ2-1	CASSIGQHNEQFF	TGTGCCAGCAGTATCGGACAGCACAATGAGCAGTTCTTC
TRBV5-5	.	many	TRBJ1-5	CASSSGGGQPQHF	TGTGCCAGCAGCTCCGGGGGGGGTCAGCCCCAGCATTTT
TRBV10-3	.	.	TRBJ2-1	CATRSSYNEQFF	TGTGCCACTAGGTCCTCCTACAATGAGCAGTTCTTC
TRBV18	.	many	TRBJ2-7	CASSPGGHSYEQYF	TGTGCCAGCTCACCCGGGGGGCACTCCTACGAGCAGTACTTC
TRBV29-1	.	few	TRBJ1-2	CSVILTGYGYTF	TGCAGCGTTATTCTTACAGGCTATGGCTACACCTTC
TRBV7-9	.	few	TRBJ2-3	CASTKVGADTQYF	TGTGCCAGCACCAAAGTAGGGGCAGATACGCAGTATTTT
TRBV3-1	TRBD2	few	TRBJ2-1	CASSQFLAGENEQFF	TGTGCCAGCAGCCAATTCCTAGCGGGGGAGAATGAGCAGTTCTTC
TRBV29-1	TRBD1	few	TRBJ1-2	CSVEVTGGGYTF	TGCAGCGTTGAAGTGACAGGGGGAGGCTACACCTTC
TRBV20-1	.	.	TRBJ2-2	CSAQPATGSFITGELFF	TGCAGTGCTCAACCAGCCACAGGGTCCTTTATCACCGGGGAGCTGTTTTTT
TRBV12-3/TRBV12-4	.	.	TRBJ2-2	CASSLRAGGELFF	TGTGCCAGCAGTTTACGAGCGGGCGGGGAGCTGTTTTTT
TRBV3-1	TRBD1	.	TRBJ1-2	CASSPQGAGYTF	TGTGCCAGCAGCCCTCAGGGGGCCGGCTACACCTTC
TRBV7-3	.	few	TRBJ2-2	CASSLEAPGELFF	TGTGCCAGCAGCTTAGAGGCCCCCGGGGAGCTGTTTTTT
TRBV3-1	TRBD2	few	TRBJ2-3	CASSHATSGGSGTDTQYF	TGTGCCAGCAGCCACGCGACTAGCGGGGGATCAGGCACAGATACGCAGTATTTT
TRBV20-1	TRBD1	many	TRBJ1-5	CSASLRTGAIHQPQHF	TGCAGTGCTAGCCTTAGGACAGGGGCAATTCACCAGCCCCAGCATTTT
TRBV9	TRBD2	.	TRBJ2-1	CASSLSGGAFSEQFF	TGTGCCAGCAGCTTAAGCGGGGGAGCCTTTTCCGAGCAGTTCTTC
TRBV27	TRBD1	.	TRBJ1-2	CASSSTGEHNYGYTF	TGTGCCAGCAGTTCGACAGGGGAGCATAACTATGGCTACACCTTC
TRBV4-1	.	many	TRBJ1-1	CASSQAWGTEAFF	TGCGCCAGCAGCCAAGCATGGGGCACTGAAGCTTTCTTT
TRBV12-3/TRBV12-4	TRBD2	.	TRBJ2-3	CASTLAGLAADTQYF	TGTGCCAGCACCCTGGCGGGACTAGCAGCAGATACGCAGTATTTT
TRBV5-6	TRBD2	few	TRBJ2-7	CASSEGLAGLVSYEQYF	TGTGCCAGCAGCGAGGGACTAGCGGGGCTTGTATCCTACGAGCAGTACTTC
TRBV4-3	.	few	TRBJ1-4	CASSQEGRDHEKLFF	TGCGCCAGCAGCCAAGAAGGTCGGGACCATGAAAAACTGTTTTTT
TRBV6-5	TRBD1	.	TRBJ1-2	CASRTGSIDGYTF	TGTGCCAGCAGGACAGGGTCGATTGATGGCTACACCTTC
TRBV9	TRBD1	.	TRBJ2-3	CASSEQGASTDTQYF	TGTGCCAGCAGCGAGCAGGGGGCTAGCACAGATACGCAGTATTTT
TRBV12-3/TRBV12-4	TRBD2	.	TRBJ2-3	CASSLFSAGDTDTQYF	TGTGCCAGCAGTCTTTTTTCGGCGGGGGACACAGATACGCAGTATTTT
TRBV24-1	.	.	TRBJ2-1	CATSTLGQGIYNEQFF	TGTGCCACCAGTACCCTGGGGCAGGGGATCTACAATGAGCAGTTCTTC
TRBV3-1	.	few	TRBJ2-3	CASSFRTTDTQYF	TGTGCCAGCAGCTTCCGGACGACAGATACGCAGTATTTT
TRBV4-3	.	few	TRBJ1-5	CASSQDTSQNQPQHF	TGCGCCAGCAGCCAAGATACCTCACAGAATCAGCCCCAGCATTTT
TRBV6-2/TRBV6-3	.	many	TRBJ1-1	CASWDTDGTEAFF	TGTGCCAGTTGGGACACAGACGGGACTGAAGCTTTCTTT
TRBV4-3	.	.	TRBJ2-7	CASSPTRAYEQYF	TGCGCCAGCAGCCCAACACGTGCCTACGAGCAGTACTTC